The entry below describes one T cell receptor (beta chain). In the original workflow: Amplification with reference gene primers provided the estimates of nucleated cell counts. The table came from immunoSEQ multiplex PCR; TCRdb's copy has only in-frame clones and leaves some out. V and J calls and clone size are copied from that table; D and trimming were computed from the DNA. Among about 130,000 clones listed, about 90% were seen once. This sample was included in a study of blood T cell repertoires in COVID-19. For the study at large: T cells, B-cell-depleted T cells, or PBMCs supplied cDNA or gDNA.

The CDR3 runs to 16 residues. Trimming took off 3 bases at V and 3 bases at J, with 17 bases between the two ends. The germline CDR1 and CDR2 sequences are MGHRA and YSYEKL. V usage is TRBV4-1 and J usage is TRBJ1-2; possibly TRBD1 for D (5 bases). Sequenced material: peripheral blood. This TCR was recovered from a woman aged 45-65 years who had recovered from COVID-19. The CDR3 DNA reads TGCGCCAGCAGCCAGCCGTTTCAGGGAAATGACTATGGCTACACCTTC. Translating it yields CASSQPFQGNDYGYTF.